The 22 T cell receptor beta chains below were found in one sample sequenced in a study of blood T cell repertoires in COVID-19. TCRdb keeps only in-frame clones here, not all; method: immunoSEQ multiplex PCR. The sample carries 310,000 or so clones, 87% recorded once. Sequencing was performed on PBMCs or T cells enriched from blood (not recorded which). The receptors stem from a woman aged 40 to 50 who had recovered from COVID-19.

The chain has TRBV11-3 and TRBJ2-1, with D hard to call. This CDR3 has 12 residues. Germline-derived CDR1 and CDR2 are SGHNT and YENEEA. The ends were cut back, 2 bases at V and 9 bases at J, with 8 bases in the middle. The CDR3 sequence is CASSLSFGEQFF. The CDR3 nucleotides are TGTGCCAGCAGCTTAAGTTTCGGTGAGCAGTTCTTC.

The chain recombines TRBV2 with TRBJ1-5, with 7 positions matching TRBD1. Germline V gene sequence: CDR1 SNHLY, CDR2 FYNNEI. V dropped 6 bases and J dropped 1; count of bases not matched to a gene: 3. This CDR3 is built from 14 residues. As DNA, the CDR3 is TGTGCCAGCAGGGGGACAGCCAGCAATCAGCCCCAGCATTTT. Its translation is CASRGTASNQPQHF. Using reference TRBV2 and TRBJ1-5 for the parts outside the CDR3, the full variable domain is EPEVTQTPSHQVTQMGQEVILRCVPISNHLYFYWYRQILGQKVEFLVSFYNNEISEKSEIFDDQFSVERPDGSNFTLKIRSTKLEDSAMYFCASRGTASNQPQHFGDGTRLSIL.

This rearrangement joins TRBV19 to TRBJ2-2; TRBD2 agrees at 7 bases. Trimming removed 7 bases from V and 3 bases from J; junction bases left unmatched: 5. Germline CDR1 and CDR2: LNHDA and SQIVND (reference sequence). This CDR3 region has 14 residues. The CDR3 nucleotides are TGTGCCAGTATCGAGCGGGGAGACACCGGGGAGCTGTTTTTT. Residues: CASIERGDTGELFF. The complete variable domain, with remaining parts taken from reference TRBV19 and TRBJ2-2, reads DGGITQSPKYLFRKEGQNVTLSCEQNLNHDAMYWYRQDPGQGLRLIYYSQIVNDFQKGDIAEGYSVSREKKESFPLTVTSAQKNPTAFYLCASIERGDTGELFFGEGSRLTVL.

V and J are TRBV2 and TRBJ1-1; D gene ambiguous. Germline-derived CDR1 and CDR2 are SNHLY and FYNNEI. Trimming took 7 bases from V and 4 from J, leaving 13 bases between them. This CDR3 comprises 13 residues. Written as DNA, the CDR3 is TGTGCCAGCACTGGAGGGAGGGCCACTGAAGCTTTCTTT. Its translation: CASTGGRATEAFF. Complete variable domain (other parts from reference TRBV2 and TRBJ1-1): EPEVTQTPSHQVTQMGQEVILRCVPISNHLYFYWYRQILGQKVEFLVSFYNNEISEKSEIFDDQFSVERPDGSNFTLKIRSTKLEDSAMYFCASTGGRATEAFFGQGTRLTVV.

The chain couples TRBV21-1 to TRBJ2-7; the D call TRBD1 from the table was never checked on the DNA. TRBV21-1 is a pseudogene segment. The CDR3 sequence is 16 residues long. The CDR3 sequence is CASSKARQGRTYEQYF. CDR3 DNA sequence: TGTGCCAGCAGCAAAGCGAGACAGGGGAGGACATACGAGCAGTACTTC.

This sequence joins TRBV10-3 and TRBJ2-3; possible D gene TRBD1, 5 bases. Germline V gives CDR1 ENHRY, CDR2 SYGVKD. The V gene lost 10 bases and the J gene lost 4 bases, with 18 bases spanning the gap. This CDR3 contains 14 residues. This CDR3 is CATTDSSGSDTQYF. In nucleotides, the CDR3 is TGTGCCACTACAGACAGTTCTGGGTCAGATACGCAGTATTTT.

This sequence joins TRBV28 and TRBJ2-7, with 11 bases that match TRBD1. The V gene end was trimmed by 4 bases and the J gene end by 0 bases; junction bases not matched to a gene: 5. Looked up from germline, CDR1 is MDHEN and CDR2 is SYDVKM. This CDR3 is 16 amino acids long. CDR3 in amino acids: CASSSPGQGVSYEQYF. CDR3 coding DNA: TGTGCCAGCAGTTCCCCGGGACAGGGGGTCTCCTACGAGCAGTACTTC.

The CDR3 region is CASSSKGLAGGGTQYF. The CDR3 nucleotides are TGTGCCAGCAGCAGCAAGGGACTAGCGGGAGGGGGTACGCAGTATTTT. V usage is TRBV7-2 and J usage is TRBJ2-3; 16 positions match TRBD2. V shed 5 bases and J 8 bases; nucleotides not matched to a gene: 7. Looked up from germline, CDR1 is SGHTA and CDR2 is FQGNSA. The CDR3 sequence is 16 residues long.

This clone was counted a single time. V and J are TRBV5-5 and TRBJ1-1, with 9 bases matching TRBD1. The CDR3 contains 15 residues. Germline V gene sequence: CDR1 SGHKS, CDR2 YYEKEE (reference sequence). V shed 2 bases and J 3 bases; nucleotides not matched to a gene: 5. The CDR3 DNA sequence: TGTGCCAGCAGCTTAACAGGGGGCGTTCACACTGAAGCTTTCTTT. As protein: CASSLTGGVHTEAFF.

The CDR3 region has the DNA TGTGCCAGCAGTTCGGCTAGTAGTGAGCAGTTCTTC. It encodes CASSSASSEQFF. The chain combines TRBV27 with TRBJ2-1; D remains ambiguous. V was shortened by 4 bases and J by 9 bases, with 10 bases between the two germline ends. Germline V CDR1 and CDR2: MNHEY, SMNVEV (reference sequence). The CDR3 totals 12 residues.

This clone was seen just once. Distinct nucleotide sequences in the sample also encode this CDR3. The V and J genes are TRBV30 and TRBJ2-7, with TRBD1 identical over 8 bases. Germline CDR1 and CDR2: GTSNPN and SVGIG (reference sequence). The V segment lost 3 bases and the J segment 2 bases; nucleotides outside the gene matches: 3. CDR3 length: 13 amino acids. This CDR3 is CAWRGQGTYEQYF. The DNA of the CDR3 is TGTGCCTGGAGAGGACAGGGAACCTACGAGCAGTACTTC.

The chain is built from TRBV10-2 and TRBJ2-7; TRBD2 is a possible D gene (5 bases). There are 15 residues in the CDR3. V lost 4 bases, J lost 9 bases, and 22 bases lay in between. The germline CDR1 and CDR2 sequences are WSHSY and SAAADI. CDR3 region: CASSATSKARTGQYF. CDR3 bases: TGCGCCAGCAGTGCCACTAGTAAAGCCCGTACCGGGCAGTACTTC.

This chain connects TRBV2 to TRBJ2-1, with TRBD2 matching 11 bases. V was pared by 6 bases and J by 10 bases, with 14 bases of the junction left unmatched. The CDR3 is 16 residues long. Germline V gives CDR1 SNHLY, CDR2 FYNNEI. CDR3: CASRPTSGSPRVEQFF. The CDR3 DNA is TGTGCCAGCAGGCCAACTAGCGGGAGCCCCCGAGTGGAGCAGTTCTTC.

The chain combines TRBV4-3 with TRBJ2-1; D may be TRBD2 (6 bases). Per germline, CDR1 LGHNA and CDR2 YSLEER. V was pared by 3 bases and J by 11 bases, with 8 bases between. CDR3 length equals 11 residues. The CDR3 here is CASSHSGKQFF. DNA for the CDR3: TGCGCCAGCAGCCATAGCGGAAAGCAGTTCTTC.

The chain is built from TRBV24-1 and TRBJ2-1; tentative D call: TRBD1 (6 bases). The germline V and J ends were trimmed by 9 bases and 9 bases, with 11 bases remaining between them. CDR1 is KGHDR, CDR2 SFDVKD, per germline. The CDR3 runs 11 residues. The CDR3 loop reads CATEQGFEQFF. The CDR3 nucleotides read TGTGCCACCGAACAGGGCTTTGAGCAGTTCTTC.

The V gene is TRBV7-9, the J gene TRBJ1-2; 9 positions match TRBD1. CDR3 length: 15 residues. In germline, CDR1 is SEHNR, CDR2 FQNEAQ (reference sequence). With V trimmed by 5 bases and J by 2 bases, 6 bases remained unmatched. CDR3 bases: TGTGCCAGCAGCCCTGAGACAGGGGGAAACTATGGCTACACCTTC. It yields the protein CASSPETGGNYGYTF.

V is TRBV19 and J is TRBJ1-3; D possibly corresponds to TRBD1 (5 bases). V dropped 4 bases and J dropped 0 bases, with 16 bases sitting between them. The germline gives CDR1 LNHDA, CDR2 SQIVND (reference sequence). This CDR3 has 17 amino acids. The CDR3 DNA reads as TGTGCCAGTAGTAATTACCGTGACAGCCGCTCTGGAAACACCATATATTTT. Encoded protein: CASSNYRDSRSGNTIYF.

This chain links TRBV3-1 (or the pseudogene TRBV3-2) with TRBJ1-4; a weak D match, TRBD1 (5 bases). V lost 1 base to trimming and J lost 8 bases, with 14 bases between them. The CDR3 sequence is 15 residues long. The germline CDR1 and CDR2 sequences are LGHDT and YNNKEL (reference sequence). The CDR3 DNA reads as TGTGCCAGCAGCCAAGGCGGGGCGCGGGGGGAAAAACTGTTTTTT. Protein sequence: CASSQGGARGEKLFF.

The rearrangement joins TRBV6-2 or TRBV6-3 to TRBJ1-5, with 8 bases identical to TRBD1. Trimming cost V 2 bases and J 7 bases; bases outside gene matches: 7. CDR1 is MNHEY and CDR2 is SVGEGT in the germline V gene. The CDR3 runs 15 residues. In nucleotides, the CDR3 is TGTGCCAGCAGTTACCTCACAGGGGGTAGCCAGCCCCAGCATTTT. It specifies CASSYLTGGSQPQHF.

As regards this clone: The sample holds other DNA sequences that translate to the same CDR3. The chain combines TRBV27 with TRBJ2-7; the D gene is possibly TRBD1 (6 bases). The CDR3 extends over 13 amino acids. Trimming removed 5 bases at V and 1 base at J, with 9 bases between. Germline V gives CDR1 MNHEY, CDR2 SMNVEV (reference sequence). CDR3 DNA sequence: TGTGCCAGCAGTCTAACAGGGTCCTACGAGCAGTACTTC. It is translated as CASSLTGSYEQYF.

A remark on this clone: The same CDR3 is also encoded by other DNA sequences in this sample. V gene TRBV27 combines with J gene TRBJ2-1; 13 nucleotides agree with TRBD2. V shed 5 bases, J shed 7 bases, and the junction held 5 bases outside the gene matches. Germline V gene lookup returns CDR1 MNHEY and CDR2 SMNVEV (reference sequence). The CDR3 spans 15 residues. In DNA, the CDR3 is TGTGCCAGCAGTCTCGGGACTAGCGGGATTAATGAGCAGTTCTTC. It encodes CASSLGTSGINEQFF.

The rearrangement uses TRBV2 and TRBJ1-2; D perhaps matches TRBD1 (6 bases). Germline V CDR1 and CDR2: SNHLY, FYNNEI. V shed 7 bases and J shed 6 bases, with 18 bases lying between them. This CDR3 region has 14 residues. CDR3 region: CASTRTGGADGYTF. The CDR3 coding sequence is TGTGCCAGCACCCGAACGGGGGGCGCGGATGGCTACACCTTC.